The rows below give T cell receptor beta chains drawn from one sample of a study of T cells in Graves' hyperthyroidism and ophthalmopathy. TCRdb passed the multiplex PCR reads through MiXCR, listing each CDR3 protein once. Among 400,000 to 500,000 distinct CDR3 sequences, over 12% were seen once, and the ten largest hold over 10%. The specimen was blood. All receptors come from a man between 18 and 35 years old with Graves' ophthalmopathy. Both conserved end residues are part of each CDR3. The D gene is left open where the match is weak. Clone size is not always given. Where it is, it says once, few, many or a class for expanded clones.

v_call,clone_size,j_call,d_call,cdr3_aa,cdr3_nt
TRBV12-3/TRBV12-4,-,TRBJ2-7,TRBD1,CASSSHGTVGEQYF,TGTGCCAGCAGTTCCCACGGGACAGTCGGCGAGCAGTACTTC
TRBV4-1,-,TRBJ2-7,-,CASSQGALGEQYF,TGCGCCAGCAGCCAAGGGGCCCTGGGCGAGCAGTACTTC
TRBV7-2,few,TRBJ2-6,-,CASSLVSSHAGANVLTF,TGTGCCAGCAGCTTAGTTTCGTCCCACGCTGGGGCCAACGTCCTGACTTTC
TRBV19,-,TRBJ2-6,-,CASSKRQAGANVLTF,TGTGCCAGTAGTAAACGACAGGCTGGGGCCAACGTCCTGACTTTC
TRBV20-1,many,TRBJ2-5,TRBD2,CSAREPSGGETQYF,TGCAGTGCTAGAGAGCCTAGCGGGGGTGAGACCCAGTACTTC
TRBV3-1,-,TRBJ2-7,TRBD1,CASSQGAGQGEQYF,TGTGCCAGCAGCCAAGGGGCGGGACAGGGCGAGCAGTACTTC
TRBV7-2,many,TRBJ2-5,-,CASSQKGFQETQYF,TGTGCCAGCAGCCAAAAGGGTTTCCAAGAGACCCAGTACTTC
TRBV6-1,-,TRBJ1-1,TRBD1,CASADRGFTEAFF,TGTGCCAGCGCTGACAGGGGATTCACTGAAGCTTTCTTT
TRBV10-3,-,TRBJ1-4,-,CAISVSTNEKLFF,TGTGCCATCAGTGTTTCAACTAATGAAAAACTGTTTTTT
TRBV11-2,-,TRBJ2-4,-,CASSTDHLTAKNIQYF,TGTGCCAGCAGTACTGACCATCTGACTGCCAAAAACATTCAGTACTTC
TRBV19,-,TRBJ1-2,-,CASSGGVGSYGYTF,TGTGCCAGTAGTGGGGGGGTCGGCTCATATGGCTACACCTTC
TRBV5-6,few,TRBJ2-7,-,CASGGRGDYEQYF,TGTGCCAGCGGGGGAAGGGGGGACTACGAGCAGTACTTC
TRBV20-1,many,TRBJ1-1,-,CSASQIRGVTEAFF,TGCAGTGCCTCTCAGATCCGGGGGGTCACTGAAGCTTTCTTT
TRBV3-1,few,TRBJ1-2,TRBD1,CASSPPGQAHGYTF,TGTGCCAGCAGCCCGCCGGGACAGGCCCATGGCTACACCTTC
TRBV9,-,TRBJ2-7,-,CASSPRGQGGEQYF,TGTGCCAGCAGCCCCCGGGGGCAGGGAGGCGAGCAGTACTTC
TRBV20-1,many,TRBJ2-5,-,CSANTPASSTRETQYF,TGCAGTGCTAACACACCAGCTTCCTCAACCAGAGAGACCCAGTACTTC
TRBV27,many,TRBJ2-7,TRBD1,CASSKSRGQAYEQYF,TGTGCCAGCAGTAAATCCCGGGGACAGGCCTACGAGCAGTACTTC